The T cell receptor (beta chain) under discussion was sequenced for a study of T cells in tuberculosis. Thawed, overnight-rested PBMC were stained with GMM-loaded CD1B tetramer, viability dye and anti-CD3, then sorted. CD1B tetramers were loaded with Rhodococcus equi-derived C32 glucose monomycolate. The CDR3 spans 11 residues. The V gene's germline CDR1 is SGHTA and CDR2 FQGNSA. V was shortened by 5 bases and J by 3 bases, with 4 bases between the two germline ends. TCRdb's copy holds only in-frame clones and misses some; the assay was immunoSEQ multiplex PCR. Of approximately 88,000 clones in the sample, roughly 93% were seen once.

The sample comprised CD1b-GMM tetramer-negative cells sorted from PBMCs. V and J are TRBV7-2 and TRBJ2-5, with D uncertain. This sequence originates from an adult woman with latent tuberculosis. The CDR3 is CASSREETQYF. CDR3 nucleotides: TGTGCCAGCAGCCGCGAAGAGACCCAGTACTTC.